The 12 T cell receptor beta chains below were found in one sample sequenced in a study of human T cells and chemical hapten exposure. TCRdb analysed the RACE reads with MiXCR anew, one entry per CDR3 protein. The top ten hold 2.5% to 3% of the sample, which has just over 90,000 distinct CDR3 sequences, about 8.8% seen once. Noted time point: healthy volunteer bleed at 2 weeks. The template was total RNA from unfractionated whole blood. Material: whole blood. These receptors were collected from a female donor in good health. Some clones in this sample may be carry-over from other donors' samples.

There are many counts of this clonotype. The rearrangement joins TRBV6-2 or TRBV6-3 to TRBJ2-1, with TRBD2 matching 8 bases. The germline V gene has CDR1 MNHEY and CDR2 SVGEGT. CDR3 length equals 14 residues. J was trimmed by 6 bases and V by 5 bases; bases with no gene match: 6. The CDR3 sequence is CASSRAGEVNEQFF. The CDR3 DNA is TGTGCCAGCAGTCGAGCGGGAGAGGTCAATGAGCAGTTCTTC.

This clonotype occurred a few times. This chain connects TRBV29-1 to TRBJ1-5; weak D call: TRBD1 (5 bases). The germline V gene encodes CDR1 SQVTM and CDR2 ANQGSEA. Trimming pared 7 bases from V and 5 bases from J, leaving 12 bases between. The CDR3 spans 12 residues. The CDR3 region is CSGGGVDQPQHF. The CDR3 nucleotides are TGCAGCGGGGGGGGGGTCGATCAGCCCCAGCATTTT.

The chain links TRBV6-2 or TRBV6-3 to TRBJ1-5; 8 bases are a match to TRBD1. Unmatched junction bases numbered 10, after V lost 2 bases and J lost 7 bases. The CDR3 loop spans 16 amino acids. CDR1 is MNHEY, CDR2 SVGEGT, per germline. This chain's CDR3 is CASSYGQGHVGQPQHF. The CDR3 nucleotides read TGTGCCAGCAGTTACGGACAGGGCCACGTCGGGCAGCCCCAGCATTTT.

There are many counts of this clonotype. This rearrangement joins TRBV28 to TRBJ1-5; D ambiguous. The CDR3 is 16 residues long. Germline V gene sequence: CDR1 MDHEN, CDR2 SYDVKM. The V end lost 5 bases, the J end lost 2 bases, and 16 bases lay between the germline ends. The chain's CDR3 is CASSPNIVWGNQPQHF. The CDR3 DNA reads TGTGCCAGCAGTCCAAATATTGTCTGGGGCAATCAGCCCCAGCATTTT. Combining the CDR3 with reference TRBV28 and TRBJ1-5 gives the whole variable domain DVKVTQSSRYLVKRTGEKVFLECVQDMDHENMFWYRQDPGLGLRLIYFSYDVKMKEKGDIPEGYSVSREKKERFSLILESASTNQTSMYLCASSPNIVWGNQPQHFGDGTRLSIL.

The CDR3 spells CASSQEGRNEKLFF. The CDR3 region has the DNA TGTGCCAGCAGCCAAGAGGGCCGAAATGAAAAACTGTTTTTT. The chain joins TRBV4-2 to TRBJ1-4; the D is unclear. The germline V gene has CDR1 LGHNA and CDR2 YNFKEQ. The CDR3 runs to 14 residues. V gave up 0 bases and J gave up 5 bases, with 7 bases separating them.

A few counts support this clonotype. The rearrangement uses TRBV2 and TRBJ1-5; D uncertain. The CDR3 extends over 15 amino acids. Between the trimmed V and J ends, which lost 7 bases and 0 bases, there was a span of 13 bases. The germline gives CDR1 SNHLY, CDR2 FYNNEI. CDR3 loop: CASTSGRNSNQPQHF. The DNA of the CDR3 is TGTGCCAGCACCTCCGGGAGAAATAGCAATCAGCCCCAGCATTTT.

The chain uses TRBV9 and TRBJ2-3, with 10 bases that match TRBD2. The CDR3 length is 14 residues. Germline CDR1 is SGDLS and CDR2 is YYNGEE. Trimming at V came to 0 bases and at J to 5 bases, leaving 0 bases not matched to a gene. DNA of the CDR3: TGTGCCAGCAGCGTAGGGACTAGCGGAGATACGCAGTATTTT. It encodes CASSVGTSGDTQYF.

In this sample, this clonotype turned up many times. CDR3 protein: CASSPTGTRALEQYF. In nucleotides, the CDR3 is TGTGCCAGCAGCCCAACCGGGACTAGAGCCCTCGAGCAGTACTTC. The V gene is TRBV7-9, the J gene TRBJ2-7; TRBD2 aligns across 8 bases. J was trimmed by 6 bases and V by 5 bases; bases with no gene match: 12. Germline CDR1 and CDR2: SEHNR and FQNEAQ (reference sequence). The CDR3 runs 15 residues.

This clonotype was detected a few times. DNA for the CDR3: TGTGCCAGCAGTTACTTTGGGATCAGGGATACCCAAGAGACCCAGTACTTC. This sequence encodes CASSYFGIRDTQETQYF. V and J are TRBV6-2 or TRBV6-3 and TRBJ2-5, with D perhaps TRBD1 (5 bases). Looked up from germline, CDR1 is MNHEY and CDR2 is SVGEGT. Trimming removed 1 base from V and 1 base from J, with 16 bases in between. This CDR3 region has 17 residues.

This clonotype was seen a handful of times. The rearrangement uses TRBV28 and TRBJ2-3; D possibly corresponds to TRBD1 (6 bases). The ends were cut back, 6 bases at V and 0 bases at J, with 25 bases in the middle. CDR3 length equals 19 residues. The germline gives CDR1 MDHEN, CDR2 SYDVKM. The CDR3 coding sequence is TGTGCCAGCAGCCCAACCCACTTCGCCCAGGGGTCTAGCACAGATACGCAGTATTTT. Amino acids: CASSPTHFAQGSSTDTQYF.

The chain is built from TRBV12-3 or TRBV12-4 and TRBJ1-4; 8 bases line up with TRBD1. V dropped 6 bases and J dropped 3; count of bases not matched to a gene: 6. The CDR3 has 15 residues. The CDR3 region is CASRRDRGSNEKLFF. The CDR3 bases are TGTGCCAGCAGGAGAGACAGGGGATCTAATGAAAAACTGTTTTTT.

The sample holds many counts of this clonotype. The chain combines TRBV6-2 or TRBV6-3 with TRBJ1-2, with D possibly TRBD1 on 5 matching bases. Germline V gene data show CDR1 as MNHEY and CDR2 as SVGEGT. The V end was cut by 0 bases, the J end by 3 bases, with 11 bases between. This CDR3 contains 15 residues. The CDR3 loop is CASSYSKRGDYGYTF. The CDR3 DNA sequence: TGTGCCAGCAGTTACTCGAAACGGGGCGACTATGGCTACACCTTC.